Listed below are T cell receptor beta chains from one sample, sequenced in a study of T cell responses to AZD1222 COVID-19 vaccine. Measured with immunoSEQ multiplex PCR; TCRdb has only the in-frame clones, and not every one. The table has roughly 70,000 clones, around 74% seen once. The material sequenced was peripheral blood, taken on day 0 of MenACWY control vaccination. These receptor sequences come from an adult in good health. The CDR3 runs from the conserved cysteine through the conserved F or W. Each record gives: CDR3 length, J gene, clone size, D gene, V gene, CDR3 protein, CDR3 DNA. A D gene is named only where the DNA matches it firmly. A clone size is listed for some rows: how often the clone was seen (once, few, many), or a class if it is expanded.

>17|TRBJ2-2|-|TRBD1|TRBV9
CASSAIDRGMDTGELFF
TGTGCCAGCAGCGCTATAGACAGGGGGATGGACACCGGGGAGCTGTTTTTT
>14|TRBJ1-1|few|-|TRBV9
CASSVAPTGTEAFF
TGTGCCAGCAGCGTAGCGCCGACGGGAACTGAAGCTTTCTTT
>16|TRBJ2-3|-|TRBD2|TRBV7-9
CASTPARTSGGDTQYF
TGTGCCAGCACCCCGGCGAGGACTAGCGGGGGCGATACGCAGTATTTT
>14|TRBJ1-5|-|-|TRBV27
CATAALGSNQPQHF
TGTGCCACCGCAGCACTCGGGAGCAATCAGCCCCAGCATTTT
>17|TRBJ2-3|medium-sized|-|TRBV6-2/TRBV6-3
CASSSRGPQRGTDTQYF
TGTGCCAGCAGTTCGCGGGGTCCCCAGAGGGGCACAGATACGCAGTATTTT
>15|TRBJ1-2|-|-|TRBV24-1
CATSDSRVTHYGYTF
TGTGCCACCAGTGATTCCCGGGTTACTCACTATGGCTACACCTTC
>15|TRBJ2-1|-|TRBD2|TRBV19
CASTGGRASYNEQFF
TGTGCCAGTACTGGAGGGAGGGCCTCCTACAATGAGCAGTTCTTC
>15|TRBJ1-1|-|-|TRBV2
CASSESGTPNTEAFF
TGTGCCAGCAGTGAAAGTGGGACACCGAACACTGAAGCTTTCTTT
>16|TRBJ2-1|-|-|TRBV18
CASSERQVSSYNEQFF
TGTGCCAGCTCAGAAAGACAGGTCAGCTCCTACAATGAGCAGTTCTTC
>14|TRBJ2-2|once|-|TRBV5-6
CASSWDRSTGELFF
TGTGCCAGCAGCTGGGACCGTAGCACCGGGGAGCTGTTTTTT
>15|TRBJ2-5|-|TRBD1|TRBV4-1
CASSQEGTGEETQYF
TGCGCCAGCAGCCAAGAGGGGACAGGGGAGGAGACCCAGTACTTC
>16|TRBJ1-5|few|TRBD1|TRBV19
CASSPRQGASNQPQHF
TGTGCCAGTAGTCCAAGACAGGGGGCGAGCAATCAGCCCCAGCATTTT
>14|TRBJ1-6|-|-|TRBV4-3
CASSQENRISPLHF
TGCGCCAGCAGCCAAGAGAACAGAATCTCACCCCTCCACTTT
>13|TRBJ1-1|-|-|TRBV10-1
CASRVGENTEAFF
TGCGCCAGCAGGGTGGGAGAGAACACTGAAGCTTTCTTT
>15|TRBJ2-1|-|TRBD2|TRBV2
CASKGQRENNNEQFF
TGTGCCAGCAAGGGCCAGCGGGAGAACAACAATGAGCAGTTCTTC
>13|TRBJ2-4|few|-|TRBV19
CASSISRLGIQYF
TGTGCCAGTAGTATTTCCAGATTGGGCATTCAGTACTTC
>15|TRBJ1-2|-|TRBD1|TRBV2
CASSVVTGVGYGYTF
TGTGCCAGCAGTGTGGTGACAGGGGTCGGGTATGGCTACACCTTC
>15|TRBJ2-7|-|-|TRBV11-2
CASSLDLIPIYEQYF
TGTGCCAGCAGCTTAGATCTTATCCCCATCTACGAGCAGTACTTC
>11|TRBJ1-2|-|-|TRBV5-4
CASSFRGGYTF
TGTGCCAGCAGCTTCCGGGGTGGCTACACCTTC
>17|TRBJ2-2|once|TRBD2|TRBV6-1
CASSEAGTSGRARELFF
TGTGCCAGCAGTGAAGCCGGGACTAGCGGGAGGGCGAGGGAGCTGTTTTTT
>14|TRBJ1-2|-|-|TRBV21-1
CASSSWTGSYGYTF
TGTGCCAGCAGCAGTTGGACAGGTTCATATGGCTACACCTTC
>15|TRBJ2-7|-|TRBD2|TRBV7-2
CASSLLAGGPVEQYF
TGTGCCAGCAGCTTACTAGCGGGGGGGCCAGTCGAGCAGTACTTC
>13|TRBJ2-3|once|-|TRBV5-1
CASSPSVADTQYF
TGCGCCAGCAGTCCTAGCGTGGCAGATACGCAGTATTTT
>12|TRBJ1-4|-|-|TRBV5-1
CASSPTGTKLFF
TGCGCCAGCAGCCCCACAGGGACGAAACTGTTTTTT
>17|TRBJ2-1|-|TRBD2|TRBV5-1
CASSLGPRGLAGSEQFF
TGCGCCAGCAGCTTGGGCCCTCGGGGACTAGCGGGAAGTGAGCAGTTCTTC
>13|TRBJ1-4|-|-|TRBV27
CASSLRVNEKLFF
TGTGCCAGCAGTTTAAGAGTAAATGAAAAACTGTTTTTT
>13|TRBJ2-7|-|-|TRBV7-6
CASSWGVDYEQYF
TGTGCCAGCAGCTGGGGCGTGGACTACGAGCAGTACTTC
>13|TRBJ2-7|once|-|TRBV12-3/TRBV12-4
CASSLGQPYEQYF
TGTGCCAGCAGTTTAGGACAGCCCTACGAGCAGTACTTC
>12|TRBJ1-1|-|-|TRBV30
CAWSSPIGEAFF
TGTGCCTGGAGTTCCCCAATCGGAGAAGCTTTCTTT
>14|TRBJ1-1|-|TRBD1|TRBV28
CASSFDRGRSEAFF
TGTGCCAGCAGTTTTGACAGGGGGCGATCTGAAGCTTTCTTT
>14|TRBJ1-1|-|-|TRBV28
CASSSRQWGWRAFF
TGTGCCAGCAGTTCAAGACAGTGGGGTTGGCGCGCTTTCTTT
>13|TRBJ2-7|-|TRBD1|TRBV29-1
CSVRTGSSYEQYF
TGCAGCGTACGGACAGGGTCCTCCTACGAGCAGTACTTC
>17|TRBJ2-1|-|TRBD2|TRBV18
CASRKTSGGAFYNEQFF
TGTGCCAGCCGGAAGACTAGCGGGGGGGCCTTTTACAATGAGCAGTTCTTC
>13|TRBJ1-4|-|-|TRBV4-3
CASSQSRDEKLFF
TGCGCCAGCAGTCAGTCAAGGGATGAAAAACTGTTTTTT
>13|TRBJ1-5|-|-|TRBV3-1/TRBV3-2
CASSQGKGQPQHF
TGTGCCAGCAGCCAAGGTAAAGGTCAGCCCCAGCATTTT
>12|TRBJ1-2|-|TRBD1|TRBV4-3
CASSTGTGGYTF
TGCGCCAGCAGCACCGGGACAGGCGGCTACACCTTC
>17|TRBJ2-3|-|TRBD2|TRBV4-2
CASSPRGLAGDVDTQYF
TGTGCCAGCAGCCCGAGAGGTCTAGCGGGGGACGTAGATACGCAGTATTTT
>13|TRBJ1-2|-|-|TRBV28
CASKPGQNYGYTF
TGTGCCAGCAAACCGGGACAAAACTATGGCTACACCTTC
>15|TRBJ2-7|-|TRBD2|TRBV4-1
CASSQSPSGSYEQYF
TGCGCCAGCAGCCAATCGCCTAGCGGGAGCTACGAGCAGTACTTC
>14|TRBJ2-1|few|-|TRBV10-3
CAISEPRLHNEQFF
TGTGCCATCAGTGAGCCCCGATTACACAATGAGCAGTTCTTC
>13|TRBJ1-5|few|-|TRBV3-1/TRBV3-2
CASSQSRDQPQHF
TGTGCCAGCAGCCAATCTCGGGATCAGCCCCAGCATTTT
>16|TRBJ2-1|-|TRBD2|TRBV30
CAWSALGLARYNEQFF
TGTGCCTGGAGTGCCCTGGGACTAGCGAGATACAATGAGCAGTTCTTC
>14|TRBJ2-7|once|-|TRBV19
CASSIGDGLGEQYF
TGTGCCAGTAGTATCGGGGACGGCCTGGGCGAGCAGTACTTC
>14|TRBJ1-2|-|-|TRBV5-4
CASSLDPGSYGYTF
TGTGCCAGCAGCTTGGATCCAGGGAGCTATGGCTACACCTTC
>12|TRBJ1-2|-|-|TRBV3-1/TRBV3-2
CASSQGQEGYTF
TGTGCCAGCAGCCAAGGACAGGAAGGCTACACCTTC
>15|TRBJ2-2|-|-|TRBV5-1
CASSLGLANTGELFF
TGCGCCAGCAGCTTGGGGTTGGCGAACACCGGGGAGCTGTTTTTT
>17|TRBJ2-7|-|TRBD1|TRBV19
CASSIPRDRAQLYEQYF
TGTGCCAGTAGTATCCCCCGGGACAGGGCCCAACTTTACGAGCAGTACTTC
>12|TRBJ2-3|-|-|TRBV12-3/TRBV12-4
CASSLRADTQYF
TGTGCCAGCAGTTTACGGGCCGATACGCAGTATTTT
>16|TRBJ2-7|-|TRBD1|TRBV11-2
CASSLGAGQVYYEQYF
TGTGCCAGCAGCTTGGGGGCGGGACAGGTATACTACGAGCAGTACTTC
>11|TRBJ2-7|-|-|TRBV30
CAWSIGYEQYF
TGTGCCTGGAGTATAGGGTACGAGCAGTACTTC
>15|TRBJ1-1|once|-|TRBV5-1
CASSQGGGYNTEAFF
TGCGCCAGCAGCCAGGGAGGAGGATATAACACTGAAGCTTTCTTT
>14|TRBJ2-1|-|-|TRBV29-1
CSVSWGTPLNEQFF
TGCAGCGTCTCTTGGGGGACTCCTCTCAATGAGCAGTTCTTC
>13|TRBJ2-7|-|-|TRBV6-5
CASSPHNTGEQYF
TGTGCCAGCAGTCCTCATAACACTGGAGAGCAGTACTTC
>13|TRBJ1-5|-|-|TRBV6-5
CASTWDGNQPQHF
TGTGCCAGCACCTGGGATGGCAATCAGCCCCAGCATTTT
>18|TRBJ1-4|-|TRBD1|TRBV4-2
CASSHSPQGRPTNEKLFF
TGTGCCAGCAGCCACAGCCCACAGGGGAGGCCAACTAATGAAAAACTGTTTTTT
>14|TRBJ1-1|-|-|TRBV28
CASSRTGRNTEAFF
TGTGCCAGCAGTAGGACGGGGAGGAACACTGAAGCTTTCTTT
>14|TRBJ1-2|-|TRBD1|TRBV4-1
CASSLSRQGNGYTF
TGCGCCAGCAGCCTCTCGCGACAGGGGAATGGCTACACCTTC